This T cell receptor (beta chain) was recovered during a study of blood T cell repertoires in COVID-19. Produced via immunoSEQ multiplex PCR; TCRdb's table is partial and in-frame only. The sample lists nearly 400,000 clones, roughly 89% seen once, with about 1.7% in the top ten. Those enrolled, adults aged roughly 18 to 89 years, came from fewer than 25 US areas. All recovered Cohort 3 donors got two negative PCRs, got clearance, or saw symptom resolution. The V and J ends lost 0 bases and 2 bases respectively, with 16 bases between them. CDR1 and CDR2 (germline): SNHLY, FYNNEI. The CDR3 is 17 amino acids.

The chain has TRBV2 and TRBJ1-1, with D uncertain. The sequenced sample consisted of PBMCs or T cells enriched from blood (not recorded which). This receptor was identified in a woman aged 30 to 39 who had recovered from COVID-19. This chain's CDR3 is CASSEAGWRLLNTEAFF. The CDR3 nucleotides read TGTGCCAGCAGTGAAGCGGGCTGGAGACTATTAAACACTGAAGCTTTCTTT.